One sample yielded the 28 T cell receptor beta chains listed below, sequenced in a study of cytomegalovirus exposure and HLA in healthy donors. The PCR had 60 Vbeta and 13 Jbeta primers. The protocol was immunoSEQ multiplex PCR, while the TCRdb copy is restricted to in-frame clones and leaves out a portion. The data show 85,000 to 100,000 clones, with 60% to 85% seen just once and 7.3% held by the top ten. The specimen sequenced was PBMCs. The receptors come from a man aged 45-60 years in good health and CMV-seropositive.

The table lists this clone with a count of one. This sequence joins TRBV25-1 and TRBJ1-1; 9 bases agree with TRBD1. This CDR3 comprises 12 residues. V was pared by 7 bases and J by 10 bases, with 7 bases of the junction left unmatched. Germline V gene lookup returns CDR1 MGHDK and CDR2 SYGVNS. As DNA, the CDR3 is TGTGCCAGCATCCCGGGACAGGGTAGAGCTTTCTTT. Amino acids: CASIPGQGRAFF.

The V and J genes are TRBV2 and TRBJ2-1; a weak D match, TRBD2 (6 bases). The germline V and J ends were trimmed by 4 bases and 10 bases, with 11 bases remaining between them. This CDR3 comprises 12 residues. Germline CDR1 reads SNHLY; CDR2 reads FYNNEI. The CDR3 here is CASSGLVGEQFF. Written as DNA, the CDR3 is TGTGCCAGCAGTGGACTAGTTGGCGAGCAGTTCTTC.

The CDR3 DNA is TGTGCCAGCAGTTACGGGCGCGCAGATACTGAAGCTTTCTTT. It specifies CASSYGRADTEAFF. The chain has TRBV6-5 and TRBJ1-1; D is unclear. This CDR3 is 14 amino acids long. Trimming removed 2 bases at V and 5 bases at J, with 12 bases between. CDR1 and CDR2 from the germline V gene are MNHEY and SVGAGI.

The V and J genes are TRBV28 and TRBJ1-4; D call uncertain. V lost 3 bases and J 8 bases, leaving 19 bases between the germline ends. This CDR3 is 16 amino acids long. Germline-derived CDR1 and CDR2 are MDHEN and SYDVKM. CDR3 sequence (DNA): TGTGCCAGCAGTTTCTTGGGAGCCGGCGACGGAGAAAAACTGTTTTTT. It codes for CASSFLGAGDGEKLFF.

The chain recombines TRBV11-2 with TRBJ1-1; tentative D call: TRBD1 (5 bases). Germline V CDR1 and CDR2: SGHAT, FQNNGV. The CDR3 is 15 amino acids. Trimming took 3 bases from V and 6 from J, leaving 17 bases between them. DNA for the CDR3: TGTGCCAGCAGCTTCCGAATGGCAAAAGGGGCTGAAGCTTTCTTT. Amino acid sequence: CASSFRMAKGAEAFF.

This clone is a singleton in its sample. The chain has TRBV19 and TRBJ2-1, with 8 bases fitting TRBD1. Trimming cost V 4 bases and J 5 bases; bases outside gene matches: 10. Looked up from germline, CDR1 is LNHDA and CDR2 is SQIVND (reference sequence). The CDR3 totals 16 residues. The CDR3 region has the DNA TGTGCCAGTAGTACCTACCGGGACAGGCCAAACAATGAGCAGTTCTTC. This codes for CASSTYRDRPNNEQFF.

This sequence joins TRBV6-1 and TRBJ2-7; no firm D call. This CDR3 has 12 amino acids. Trimming shortened V by 2 bases and J by 4 bases, and 6 bases separated the two germline ends. Germline assignment: CDR1 MNHNS and CDR2 SASEGT. Written as DNA, the CDR3 is TGTGCCAGCAGTGAACAGGTTTACGAGCAGTACTTC. It translates to CASSEQVYEQYF.

CDR3 region: CASSLVGSGANVLTF. For the CDR3, the DNA is TGTGCCAGCAGCTTAGTCGGCTCTGGGGCCAACGTCCTGACTTTC. The chain joins TRBV11-1 to TRBJ2-6; D gene unclear. Germline CDR1 SGHAT, CDR2 FQDESV (reference sequence). The CDR3 extends over 15 amino acids. Trimming stripped 1 base from V and 0 bases from J, with 4 bases between.

As to this clone: The germline gene is not matched at one end of the junction; a read error may be the cause. CDR3 DNA sequence: TGTGCCTGCACCCTCCAGGGCCTCAGGGGGCGAGATTCACCCCTCAACTTT. Translating it yields CACTLQGLRGRDSPLNF. The V gene is TRBV30, the J gene TRBJ1-6, with 8 bases matching TRBD1. The CDR3 is made up of 17 amino acids. CDR1 and CDR2 from the germline V gene are GTSNPN and SVGIG (reference sequence).

This clone was observed a handful of times. The V call is TRBV19, the J call TRBJ1-4, with D unclear. The V end lost 5 bases, the J end lost 0 bases, and 10 bases lay between the germline ends. CDR1 LNHDA and CDR2 SQIVND come from the germline V gene (reference sequence). The CDR3 has 15 amino acids. The CDR3 loop reads CASSPPGSTNEKLFF. The CDR3 region has the DNA TGTGCCAGTAGTCCCCCCGGTTCAACTAATGAAAAACTGTTTTTT.

V is TRBV14 and J is TRBJ1-6; no definite D call. CDR1 and CDR2 from the germline V gene are SGHDN and FVKESK. This CDR3 has 15 residues. The germline V and J ends were trimmed by 1 base and 7 bases, with 11 bases remaining between them. This CDR3 is CASSQGLTPNSPLHF. The CDR3 nucleotides are TGTGCCAGCAGCCAAGGCTTGACACCCAATTCACCCCTCCACTTT.

J is TRBJ2-7 and V is TRBV5-1; 10 bases line up with TRBD2. The germline gives CDR1 SGHRS, CDR2 YFSETQ. Germline trimming cut 5 bases from V and 0 bases from J; bases unmatched to any gene: 8. The CDR3 is 16 amino acids. CDR3 loop: CASRSSSGGTSYEQYF. The CDR3 bases are TGCGCCAGCAGGTCTAGTAGCGGGGGGACCTCCTACGAGCAGTACTTC.

The CDR3 region has the DNA TGTGCCATCGCGGGGACCACAACCGCCGGGGAGCTGTTTTTT. Translation: CAIAGTTTAGELFF. The chain couples TRBV28 to TRBJ2-2, with D maybe TRBD2 (6 bases). With 10 bases removed from V and 6 bases from J, the gap between germline ends came to 18 bases. CDR3 length equals 14 residues. Looked up from germline, CDR1 is MDHEN and CDR2 is SYDVKM.

The rearrangement joins TRBV29-1 to TRBJ2-7, with TRBD2 as a possible D gene (6 bases). Trimming shortened V by 7 bases and J by 3 bases, and 13 bases separated the two germline ends. Germline values: CDR1 SQVTM, CDR2 ANQGSEA. This CDR3 spans 12 amino acids. Here the CDR3 reads CSGGTDYYEQYF. As DNA, the CDR3 is TGCAGCGGTGGGACTGATTACTACGAGCAGTACTTC.

This sequence joins TRBV27 and TRBJ1-1, with D tentatively TRBD1 (6 bases). CDR3 length: 11 residues. Trimming shortened V by 6 bases and J by 4 bases, and 6 bases separated the two germline ends. Looked up from germline, CDR1 is MNHEY and CDR2 is SMNVEV (reference sequence). The CDR3 reads CASRQGTEAFF. Here the CDR3 DNA reads TGTGCCAGCAGACAGGGCACTGAAGCTTTCTTT.

Only one count was recorded for this clone. V and J are TRBV19 and TRBJ1-1, with 7 bases lining up with TRBD1. The CDR3 covers 13 residues. Per the germline V gene, CDR1 is LNHDA and CDR2 is SQIVND (reference sequence). Trimming at V came to 4 bases and at J to 4 bases, leaving 3 bases not matched to a gene. CDR3 residues: CASSKTGTTEAFF. CDR3 nucleotide sequence: TGTGCCAGTAGTAAGACAGGGACCACTGAAGCTTTCTTT.

This rearrangement joins TRBV7-9 to TRBJ1-2; no firm D call. Trimming left V 2 bases short and J 3 bases short, with 10 bases between. The CDR3 consists of 14 residues. CDR1 SEHNR and CDR2 FQNEAQ come from the germline V gene (reference sequence). The CDR3: CASSLTQSDYGYTF. The CDR3 bases are TGTGCCAGCAGCTTAACCCAGAGCGACTATGGCTACACCTTC.

This clone was recorded a few times. The chain couples TRBV18 to TRBJ1-2, with D possibly TRBD1 on 6 matching bases. V was clipped by 6 bases and J by 4 bases, with 9 bases between them. The germline CDR1 and CDR2 sequences are KGHSH and LQKENI. The CDR3 loop spans 12 amino acids. The CDR3 loop is CASSATGYGYTF. The CDR3 DNA reads TGTGCCAGCTCCGCGACAGGCTATGGCTACACCTTC.

The J gene is TRBJ2-7, the V gene TRBV19; 11 bases agree with TRBD1. The CDR3 contains 14 residues. Germline V gene lookup returns CDR1 LNHDA and CDR2 SQIVND (reference sequence). Trimming at V came to 5 bases and at J to 2 bases, leaving 2 bases not matched to a gene. The CDR3 here is CASSRTGGPYEQYF. DNA of the CDR3: TGTGCCAGTAGTCGGACAGGGGGCCCCTACGAGCAGTACTTC.

The V and J genes are TRBV2 and TRBJ2-1; a weak D match, TRBD2 (6 bases). With 7 bases removed from V and 5 bases from J, the gap between germline ends came to 18 bases. Germline-derived CDR1 and CDR2 are SNHLY and FYNNEI. This CDR3 has 15 amino acids. The CDR3 region is CASNSRDGGDNEQFF. The CDR3, as DNA: TGTGCCAGCAATTCCCGGGACGGGGGAGACAATGAGCAGTTCTTC.

The chain uses TRBV7-2 and TRBJ1-2; D gene unclear. Germline CDR1 and CDR2: SGHTA and FQGNSA. Deletions cut 5 bases from V and 8 bases from J, with 18 bases between. The CDR3 loop spans 14 amino acids. As DNA, the CDR3 is TGTGCCAGCAGCAGAGCGGAGGGCCCATGGGGCTACACCTTC. It specifies CASSRAEGPWGYTF.

As concerns this clone: The sample contains more than one DNA sequence encoding this CDR3. The chain couples TRBV19 to TRBJ2-2, with unresolved D. The CDR3 runs to 14 residues. Trimming stripped 2 bases from V and 1 base from J, with 5 bases between. Per the germline V gene, CDR1 is LNHDA and CDR2 is SQIVND (reference sequence). The CDR3 nucleotides are TGTGCCAGTAGTATATCGGGGAACACCGGGGAGCTGTTTTTT. Translation: CASSISGNTGELFF.

A few counts support this clone. The rearrangement uses TRBV28 and TRBJ1-2, with D perhaps matching TRBD1 (5 bases). Germline V gene lookup returns CDR1 MDHEN and CDR2 SYDVKM. This CDR3 has 14 amino acids. The V end was cut by 5 bases, the J end by 5 bases, with 15 bases between. CDR3 residues: CASSTPAGRYGYTF. In DNA form, the CDR3 reads TGTGCCAGCAGTACCCCGGCGGGACGGTATGGCTACACCTTC.

J is TRBJ2-7 and V is TRBV9; a weak D match, TRBD1 (6 bases). Germline V gives CDR1 SGDLS, CDR2 YYNGEE. CDR3 length: 16 amino acids. Trimming shortened V by 4 bases and J by 0 bases, and 17 bases separated the two germline ends. CDR3 nucleotides: TGTGCCAGCAGCCCTCGACAGGCTGGGAGCTCCTACGAGCAGTACTTC. As protein: CASSPRQAGSSYEQYF. The full variable domain, in which reference TRBV9 and TRBJ2-7 provide the parts outside the CDR3, is DSGVTQTPKHLITATGQRVTLRCSPRSGDLSVYWYQQSLDQGLQFLIQYYNGEERAKGNILERFSAQQFPDLHSELNLSSLELGDSALYFCASSPRQAGSSYEQYFGPGTRLTVT.

There are a few counts of this clone. V and J are TRBV15 and TRBJ1-2; TRBD1 is a possible D gene (6 bases). Trimming took off 0 bases at V and 5 bases at J, with 13 bases between the two ends. Germline CDR1 is LNHNV and CDR2 is YYDKDF (reference sequence). This CDR3 region has 15 residues. Here the CDR3 reads CATSRDGGGLYGYTF. In DNA form, the CDR3 reads TGTGCCACCAGCAGAGATGGTGGGGGCTTATATGGCTACACCTTC.

This clone was seen more than once but under ten times. V gene TRBV25-1 combines with J gene TRBJ1-5; unclear D gene. Germline CDR1 reads MGHDK; CDR2 reads SYGVNS. There are 15 residues in the CDR3. V lost 3 bases and J 0 bases, leaving 9 bases between the germline ends. This CDR3 is CASSDEINSNQPQHF. The CDR3, as DNA: TGTGCCAGCAGTGACGAGATTAATAGCAATCAGCCCCAGCATTTT.

The chain carries TRBV5-1 and TRBJ1-3, with TRBD1 identical over 12 bases. Germline CDR1 SGHRS, CDR2 YFSETQ. CDR3 length: 17 amino acids. The V gene end was trimmed by 0 bases and the J gene end by 2 bases; junction bases not matched to a gene: 3. CDR3 sequence: CASSLEGQGAAGNTIYF. DNA of the CDR3: TGCGCCAGCAGCTTGGAGGGACAGGGGGCTGCTGGAAACACCATATATTTT.

This clone occurred a few times. The chain links TRBV18 to TRBJ2-6, with TRBD1 matching over 11 bases. CDR3 length equals 17 residues. Germline V gene sequence: CDR1 KGHSH, CDR2 LQKENI. The J segment lost 4 bases and the V segment lost 5 bases, leaving 7 bases of the junction unmatched. As DNA, the CDR3 is TGTGCCAGCTCAACCGGGACAGGGGGGTCAGGGGCCAACGTCCTGACTTTC. Its protein is CASSTGTGGSGANVLTF.